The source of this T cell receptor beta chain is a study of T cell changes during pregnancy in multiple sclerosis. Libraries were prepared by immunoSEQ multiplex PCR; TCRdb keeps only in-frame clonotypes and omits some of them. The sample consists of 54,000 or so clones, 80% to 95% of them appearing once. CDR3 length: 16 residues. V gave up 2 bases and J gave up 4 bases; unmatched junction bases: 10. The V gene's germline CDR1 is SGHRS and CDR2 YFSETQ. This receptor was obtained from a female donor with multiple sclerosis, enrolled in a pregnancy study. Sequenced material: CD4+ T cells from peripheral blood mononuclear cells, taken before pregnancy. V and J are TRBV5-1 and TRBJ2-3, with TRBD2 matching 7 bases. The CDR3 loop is CASSFPWREKSDTQYF. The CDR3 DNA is TGCGCCAGCAGCTTCCCATGGCGGGAGAAGTCAGATACGCAGTATTTT.